The rows below give T cell receptor beta chains drawn from one sample of a study of T cell changes during pregnancy in multiple sclerosis. The method was immunoSEQ multiplex PCR; TCRdb's version includes in-frame clones alone and lacks a portion of them. This sample has roughly 39,000 clones; nearly 95% occur once, and the top ten carry about 0.37%. Specimen: CD4+ T cells from peripheral blood mononuclear cells, collected after pregnancy. Receptors were obtained from a female donor in good health, enrolled as a control in a pregnancy study. CDR3s include the opening cysteine and the closing phenylalanine or tryptophan. The D gene is left open where the match is weak. Only part of the rows carry a size: once, few, many, or a class if the clone is expanded.

clone_size	v_call	j_call	d_call	cdr3_aa	cdr3_nt
.	TRBV7-9	TRBJ2-1	TRBD1	CASSLDVYRGPQRFF	TGTGCCAGCAGCTTAGACGTTTACAGGGGTCCCCAGAGGTTCTTC
.	TRBV5-8	TRBJ2-7	.	CASSFSRNEQYF	TGTGCCAGCAGCTTCAGCAGGAACGAGCAGTACTTC
.	TRBV4-1	TRBJ1-2	.	CASSQKQGFEGYTF	TGCGCCAGCAGCCAAAAACAGGGATTTGAGGGCTACACCTTC
.	TRBV27	TRBJ1-1	TRBD1	CASSFRPGQPKREAFF	TGTGCCAGCAGTTTTCGTCCGGGACAGCCTAAACGGGAAGCTTTCTTT
.	TRBV18	TRBJ1-2	.	CASSPTGANPLNNYGYTF	TGTGCCAGCTCGCCGACAGGAGCAAACCCGTTGAATAACTATGGCTACACCTTC
.	TRBV19	TRBJ2-7	.	CARGLRYEQYF	TGTGCGCGCGGACTACGCTACGAGCAGTACTTC
.	TRBV25-1	TRBJ2-7	.	CASSENSHEQYF	TGTGCCAGCAGTGAGAACAGCCACGAGCAGTACTTC
.	TRBV18	TRBJ2-7	TRBD2	CASSPQRGLAGPQQYF	TGTGCCAGCTCACCTCAGCGGGGGCTAGCGGGACCCCAGCAGTACTTC
.	TRBV5-4	TRBJ2-7	TRBD2	CASSRGVLSYEQYF	TGTGCCAGCAGCCGGGGGGTTCTCTCCTACGAGCAGTACTTC
.	TRBV30	TRBJ2-2	.	CAWSDGLRPNTGELFF	TGTGCCTGGAGTGATGGACTGAGACCGAACACCGGGGAGCTGTTTTTT
.	TRBV18	TRBJ2-5	.	CASSPSEETQYF	TGTGCCAGCTCACCGTCAGAAGAGACCCAGTACTTC
.	TRBV19	TRBJ1-4	TRBD1	CASSPGALDRGANEKLFF	TGTGCCAGTAGCCCTGGAGCCCTCGACAGGGGAGCCAATGAAAAACTGTTTTTT
.	TRBV9	TRBJ2-3	TRBD2	CASSASRTSGGAVWTDTQYF	TGTGCCAGCAGCGCCTCCAGGACTAGCGGGGGGGCCGTGTGGACAGATACGCAGTATTTT
.	TRBV11-3	TRBJ1-1	TRBD1	CASSSHGQGNTEAFF	TGTGCCAGCAGCTCCCATGGACAGGGGAACACTGAAGCTTTCTTT
.	TRBV6-4	TRBJ1-5	.	CASSEGSGNQPQHF	TGTGCCAGCAGTGAGGGTAGCGGGAATCAGCCCCAGCATTTT
.	TRBV4-3	TRBJ1-5	TRBD1	CASSQDTQTGGNQPQHF	TGCGCCAGCAGCCAAGATACTCAGACAGGGGGCAATCAGCCCCAGCATTTT
.	TRBV5-6	TRBJ2-7	.	CASSGTGNYHYEQYF	TGTGCCAGCAGCGGAACCGGGAATTACCACTACGAGCAGTACTTC
.	TRBV7-2	TRBJ2-5	.	CASTSGAFSQETQYF	TGTGCCAGCACCTCAGGGGCGTTTAGCCAAGAGACCCAGTACTTC
.	TRBV9	TRBJ2-3	TRBD2	CASTPQGLAGTDTQYF	TGTGCCAGCACCCCCCAAGGACTAGCGGGCACAGATACGCAGTATTTT
once	TRBV7-9	TRBJ1-1	TRBD1	CASSTVPGQGTTEAFF	TGTGCCAGCAGCACCGTCCCGGGACAGGGGACGACTGAAGCTTTCTTT
.	TRBV19	TRBJ2-3	.	CASSTSPTATDTQYF	TGTGCCAGTAGTACGAGTCCTACTGCCACAGATACGCAGTATTTT
.	TRBV5-6	TRBJ2-7	.	CASSPISGFSYEQYF	TGTGCCAGCAGCCCCATTAGCGGATTCTCCTACGAGCAGTACTTC
.	TRBV16	TRBJ2-7	.	CASSQSYYSYEQYF	TGTGCCAGCAGCCAATCTTACTACTCCTACGAGCAGTACTTC